This T cell receptor beta chain appears in the sequencing data of a study of shared clonotypes between healthy human individuals. At the level of the study: Each donor had three CD4 naive, three CD4 memory, two CD8 naive and one CD8 memory plate.

Naive CD8 cells lacked CD45RO, underwent positive selection for CCR7 and left out terminally differentiated effector memory CD45RA+ cells. Nashville, Tennessee was home to all donors, each a Caucasian adult. In the study's own analysis: ImmunoSEQ only sent back junction sequences with no quality scores, so filtering was done differently. Generated by immunoSEQ multiplex PCR, the TCRdb table keeps only in-frame clones and is missing some. V and J calls and clone size are those listed in that table; D and trimming were worked out from the DNA. The sample includes about 2 million clones, around 96% of them seen just once. The material sequenced was naive CD8+ T cells sorted from blood. The clonotype originates from a man between 18 and 35 years old in good health.

The CDR3 loop reads CASGTSGGSYEQYF. In DNA form, the CDR3 reads TGTGCCAGTGGGACTAGCGGGGGTTCCTACGAGCAGTACTTC. The J gene is TRBJ2-7, the V gene TRBV28; 14 bases are a match to TRBD2. V was pared by 9 bases and J by 1 base, with 2 bases of the junction left unmatched. From germline, CDR1 is MDHEN and CDR2 SYDVKM. CDR3 length: 14 amino acids.